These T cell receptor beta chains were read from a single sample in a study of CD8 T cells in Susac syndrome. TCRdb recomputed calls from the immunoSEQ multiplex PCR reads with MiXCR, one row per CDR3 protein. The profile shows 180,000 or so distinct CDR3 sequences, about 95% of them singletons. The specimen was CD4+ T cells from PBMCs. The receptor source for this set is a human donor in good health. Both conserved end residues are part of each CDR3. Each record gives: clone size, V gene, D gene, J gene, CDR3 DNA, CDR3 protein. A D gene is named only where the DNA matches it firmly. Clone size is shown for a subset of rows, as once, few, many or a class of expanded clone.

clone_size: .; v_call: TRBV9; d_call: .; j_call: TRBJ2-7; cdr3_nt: TGTGCCAGCAGCGCGGACGCAAACTCCTACGAGCAGTACTTC; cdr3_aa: CASSADANSYEQYF
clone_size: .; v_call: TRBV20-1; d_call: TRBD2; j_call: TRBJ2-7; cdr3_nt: TGCAGTGCTATCGGGAGGTACTACGAGCAGTACTTC; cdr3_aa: CSAIGRYYEQYF
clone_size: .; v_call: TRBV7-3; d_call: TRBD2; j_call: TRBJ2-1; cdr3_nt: TGTGCCAGCAGCCCCTATGCCCCCTTAGCGGGAGGTTCCTACAATGAGCAGTTCTTC; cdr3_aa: CASSPYAPLAGGSYNEQFF
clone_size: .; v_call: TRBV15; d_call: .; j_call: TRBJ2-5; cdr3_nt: TGTGCCACCAGCAGGACTAGGGAGACCCAGTACTTC; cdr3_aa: CATSRTRETQYF
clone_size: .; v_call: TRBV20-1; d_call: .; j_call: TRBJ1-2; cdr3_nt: TGCAGTGCCCTGACAGCCGACTATGGCTACACCTTC; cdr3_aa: CSALTADYGYTF
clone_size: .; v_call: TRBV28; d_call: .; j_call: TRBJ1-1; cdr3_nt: TGTGCCAGCAGATACGGGACGTACGGCACTGAAGCTTTCTTT; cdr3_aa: CASRYGTYGTEAFF
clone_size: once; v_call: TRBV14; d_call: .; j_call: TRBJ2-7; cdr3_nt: TGTGCCAGCAGCCGGGACTTCTACGAGCAGTACTTC; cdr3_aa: CASSRDFYEQYF
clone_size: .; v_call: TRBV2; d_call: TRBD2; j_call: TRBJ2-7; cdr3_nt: TGTGCCAGCAGGCTAGCGGGAGGGACCTACGAGCAGTACTTC; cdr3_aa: CASRLAGGTYEQYF
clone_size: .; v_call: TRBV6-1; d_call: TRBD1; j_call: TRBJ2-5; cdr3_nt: TGTGCCAGCAGTGAAATACACAGGGGATCCCAGTACTTC; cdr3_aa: CASSEIHRGSQYF
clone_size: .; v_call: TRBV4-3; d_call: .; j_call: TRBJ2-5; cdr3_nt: TGCGCCAGCAGCCAAGAAAGAGCGGGGACCCAGTACTTC; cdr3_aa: CASSQERAGTQYF
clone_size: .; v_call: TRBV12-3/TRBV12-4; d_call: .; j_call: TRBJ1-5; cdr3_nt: TGTGCCAGCAGCCTGCCCGGGGGCTGGCAGCCCCAGCATTTT; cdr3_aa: CASSLPGGWQPQHF
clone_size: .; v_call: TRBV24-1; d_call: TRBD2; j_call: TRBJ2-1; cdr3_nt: TGTGCCACCAGTGATAACAGCGGGAGGGCCTATGGCGAGCAGTTCTTC; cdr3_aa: CATSDNSGRAYGEQFF
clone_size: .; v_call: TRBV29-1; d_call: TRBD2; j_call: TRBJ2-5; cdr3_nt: TGCAGCGGCGTTCTAGCGGGTGAGACCCAGTACTTC; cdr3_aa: CSGVLAGETQYF
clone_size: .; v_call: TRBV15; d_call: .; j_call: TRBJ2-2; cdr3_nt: TGTGCCACCAGCAGAGGGGTGCCGAACACCGGGGAGCTGTTTTTT; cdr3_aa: CATSRGVPNTGELFF
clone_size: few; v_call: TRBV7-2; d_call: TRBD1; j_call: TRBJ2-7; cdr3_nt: TGTGCCAGCAGCTTAAGCCCGGGACAGGGCTACGAGCAGTACTTC; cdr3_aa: CASSLSPGQGYEQYF
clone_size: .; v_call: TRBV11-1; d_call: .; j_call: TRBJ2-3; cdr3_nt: TGTGCCAGCAGCTTGTCCTCTCGTGCGCAGTATTTT; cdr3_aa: CASSLSSRAQYF
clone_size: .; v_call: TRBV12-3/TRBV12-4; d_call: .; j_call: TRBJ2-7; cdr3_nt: TGTGCCAGCAGTCCCAGTTTCCGGGAGTTGGGTGAGCAGTACTTC; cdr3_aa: CASSPSFRELGEQYF
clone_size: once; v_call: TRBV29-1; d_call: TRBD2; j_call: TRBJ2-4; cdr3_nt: TGCAGCACTCCCGGGACTAGCGGGGGAAACATTCAGTACTTC; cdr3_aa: CSTPGTSGGNIQYF
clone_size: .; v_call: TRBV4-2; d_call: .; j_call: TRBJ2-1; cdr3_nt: TGTGCCAGCAGCCCCAGCGGTGTCAATGAGCAGTTCTTC; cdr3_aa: CASSPSGVNEQFF
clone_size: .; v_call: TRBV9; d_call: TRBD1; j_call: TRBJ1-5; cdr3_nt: TGTGCCAGCAGCGTAGGGACAGGGGATCAGCCCCAGCATTTT; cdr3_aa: CASSVGTGDQPQHF
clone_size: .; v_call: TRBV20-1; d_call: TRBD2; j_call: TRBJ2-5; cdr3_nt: TGCAGTGCTCCCTCGGCTGAAGCCCGGGGGGGAGAGACCCAGTACTTC; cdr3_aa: CSAPSAEARGGETQYF
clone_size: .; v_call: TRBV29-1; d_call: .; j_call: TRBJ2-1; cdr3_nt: TGCAGCGTTGGTCTGGGCAGGCGAGCTAATGAGCAGTTCTTC; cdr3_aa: CSVGLGRRANEQFF
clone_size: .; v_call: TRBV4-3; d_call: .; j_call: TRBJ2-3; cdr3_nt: TGCGCCAGCAGCCAAGCGACAGACACAGATACGCAGTATTTT; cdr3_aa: CASSQATDTDTQYF
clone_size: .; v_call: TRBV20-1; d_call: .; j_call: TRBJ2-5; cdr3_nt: TGCAGTGCTAGGACATCCGAGACCCAGTACTTC; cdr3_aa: CSARTSETQYF
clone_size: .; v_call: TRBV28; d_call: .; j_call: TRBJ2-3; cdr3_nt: TGTGCCAGCAGTTCACCGAGCGGCCCAGATACGCAGTATTTT; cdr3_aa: CASSSPSGPDTQYF
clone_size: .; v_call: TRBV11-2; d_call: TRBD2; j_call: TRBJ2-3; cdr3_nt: TGTGCCAGCAGCTTAGATCTGACTAGCGGGAAGCACGGGGATACGCAGTATTTT; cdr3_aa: CASSLDLTSGKHGDTQYF
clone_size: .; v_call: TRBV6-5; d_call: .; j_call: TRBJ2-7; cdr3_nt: TGTGCCAGCAGTAACGACGCGACCTACGAGCAGTACTTC; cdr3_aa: CASSNDATYEQYF
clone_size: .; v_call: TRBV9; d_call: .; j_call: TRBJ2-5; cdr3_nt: TGTGCCAGCAGCGTAGGAGGGGGGCCACAAGAGACCCAGTACTTC; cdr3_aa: CASSVGGGPQETQYF
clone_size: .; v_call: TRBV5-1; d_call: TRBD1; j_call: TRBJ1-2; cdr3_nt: TGCGCCAGCAGCTCGCGTCCCGGGACAGGGGGAGGTGGCTACACCTTC; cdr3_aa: CASSSRPGTGGGGYTF
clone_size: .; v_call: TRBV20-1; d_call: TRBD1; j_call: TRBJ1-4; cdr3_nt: TGCAGCTACAGGGGCAGGTCGAACGAAAAACTGTTTTTT; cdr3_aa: CSYRGRSNEKLFF
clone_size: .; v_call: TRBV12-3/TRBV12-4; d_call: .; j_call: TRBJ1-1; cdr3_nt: TGTGCCAGCAGTTTATCCTTACCCTCTGAAGCTTTCTTT; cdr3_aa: CASSLSLPSEAFF
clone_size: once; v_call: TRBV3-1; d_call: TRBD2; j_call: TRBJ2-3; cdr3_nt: TGTGCCAGCAGCTCGGGGGCCAGCGGGAGAGGAGATACGCAGTATTTT; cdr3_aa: CASSSGASGRGDTQYF
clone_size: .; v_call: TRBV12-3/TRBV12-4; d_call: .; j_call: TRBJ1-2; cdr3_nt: TGTGCCAGCACCTTTCGGACAGCCCATGGCTACACCTTC; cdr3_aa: CASTFRTAHGYTF
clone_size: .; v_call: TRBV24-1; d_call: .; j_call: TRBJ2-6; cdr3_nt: TGTGCCACCAGTGACCCGCAGACCTCTGGGGCCAACGTCCTGACTTTC; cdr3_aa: CATSDPQTSGANVLTF
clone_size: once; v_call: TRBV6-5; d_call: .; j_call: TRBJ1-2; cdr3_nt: TGTGCCACCGGGACAACTTACTATGGCTACACCTTC; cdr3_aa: CATGTTYYGYTF
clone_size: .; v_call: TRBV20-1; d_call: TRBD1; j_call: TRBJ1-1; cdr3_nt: TGCAGTGCGCCAACAGGGGGCGGATCTGAAGCTTTCTTT; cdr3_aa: CSAPTGGGSEAFF
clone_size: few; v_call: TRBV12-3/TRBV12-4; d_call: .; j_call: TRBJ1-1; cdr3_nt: TGTGCCAGCAGTTTTGGTAGGGACACTGAAGCTTTCTTT; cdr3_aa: CASSFGRDTEAFF
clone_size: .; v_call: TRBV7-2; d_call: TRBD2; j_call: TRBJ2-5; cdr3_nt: TGTGCCAGCAGCGTCCAGCGGGACTACCAAGAGACCCAGTACTTC; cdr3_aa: CASSVQRDYQETQYF
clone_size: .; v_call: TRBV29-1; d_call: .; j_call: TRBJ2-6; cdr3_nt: TGCAGCGTTGAATGGGGGAGGACCGGGGCCAACGTCCTGACTTTC; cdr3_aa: CSVEWGRTGANVLTF
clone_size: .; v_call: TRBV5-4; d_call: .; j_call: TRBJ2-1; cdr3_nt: TGTGCCAGCAGCGGCGGGCCCGACAATGAGCAGTTCTTC; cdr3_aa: CASSGGPDNEQFF
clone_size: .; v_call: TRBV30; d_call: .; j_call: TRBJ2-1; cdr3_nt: TGTGCCTGGAGCCAGGGACCAACCTCCTACAATGAGCAGTTCTTC; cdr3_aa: CAWSQGPTSYNEQFF
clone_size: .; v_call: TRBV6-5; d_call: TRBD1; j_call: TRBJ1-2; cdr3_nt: TGTGCCAGCAGTTCCGCCGGGACAGGGCTGGTCTATGGCTACACCTTC; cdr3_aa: CASSSAGTGLVYGYTF
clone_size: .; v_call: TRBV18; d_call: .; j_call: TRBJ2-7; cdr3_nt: TGTGCCAGCTCACTCTGGACCGGAGCCGAGCAGTACTTC; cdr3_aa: CASSLWTGAEQYF
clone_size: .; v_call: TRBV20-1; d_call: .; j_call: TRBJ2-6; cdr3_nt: TGCAGTGCAAAACAGGGTAGCTCTGGGGCCAACGTCCTGACTTTC; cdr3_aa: CSAKQGSSGANVLTF
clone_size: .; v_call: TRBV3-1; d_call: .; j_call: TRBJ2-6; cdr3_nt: TGTGCCAGCACCCGTGGTGGGGCCAACGTCCTGACTTTC; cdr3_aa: CASTRGGANVLTF
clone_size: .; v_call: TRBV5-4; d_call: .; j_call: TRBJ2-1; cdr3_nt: TGTGCCAGCAGCTTAGATCAAAATGAGCAGTTCTTC; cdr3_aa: CASSLDQNEQFF
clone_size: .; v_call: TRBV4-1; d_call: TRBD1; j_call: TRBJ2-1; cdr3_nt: TGCGCCAGCAGCCAAGATCGGGGGACAGGGTCGTACAATGAGCAGTTCTTC; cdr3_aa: CASSQDRGTGSYNEQFF
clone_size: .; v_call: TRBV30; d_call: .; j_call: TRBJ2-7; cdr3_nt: TGTGCCTGGAAGGGCAGAGACGAGCAGTACTTC; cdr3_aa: CAWKGRDEQYF